Described below is a single TCR beta chain sequence and its context. Its antigen is undetermined. CDR1 and CDR2 from the germline V gene are DFQATT and SNEGSKA (reference sequence). This CDR3 is 15 amino acids long. This sample was included in a study of T cells expressing NK-cell markers. Looking at the study overall: TCR beta repertoires came from sorted CD3+CD56+NKG2C+, CD3+CD56+NKG2C- and CD3+CD56-NKG2C+ T cells. Study-level findings and limits: More than 5 donors carried dominant NKG2C+ clonotypes that made up roughly 1.0-7.0% of their CD8+ T cells.

TCRdb re-called the 5' RACE reads and catalogs CDR3 proteins one per entry, DNA excluded. The data include around 280,000 distinct CDR3 sequences; the top ten clones carry around 0.37%. The chain has TRBV20-1 and TRBJ2-1; checking the TCRdb D call of TRBD2 is not possible without DNA. Sequenced sample: blood T cells: a sorted CD56 or NKG2C T cell subset, CD4+ or CD8+ T cells, or bulk PBMC T cells (not recorded which). This clonotype was obtained from a man younger than 30 in good health. CDR3 residues: CSARDRRLRGNEQFF.